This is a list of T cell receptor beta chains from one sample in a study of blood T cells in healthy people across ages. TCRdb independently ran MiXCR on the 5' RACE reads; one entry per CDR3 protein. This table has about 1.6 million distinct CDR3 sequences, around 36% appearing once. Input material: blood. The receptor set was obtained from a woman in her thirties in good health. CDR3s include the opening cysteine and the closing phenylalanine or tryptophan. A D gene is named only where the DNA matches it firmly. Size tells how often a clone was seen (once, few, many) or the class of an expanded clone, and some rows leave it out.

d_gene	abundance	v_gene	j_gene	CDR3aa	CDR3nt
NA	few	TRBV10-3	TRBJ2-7	CAISESVIDRSSYEQYF	TGTGCCATCAGTGAGTCGGTGATTGACAGAAGCTCCTACGAGCAGTACTTC
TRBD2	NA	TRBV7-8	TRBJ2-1	CASSLGGRTHNERFF	TGTGCCAGCAGCTTGGGCGGGAGAACCCACAATGAGCGGTTCTTC
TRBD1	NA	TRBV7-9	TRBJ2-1	CASSFRQGQSYNEQFF	TGTGCCAGCAGCTTCCGACAGGGACAGTCCTACAATGAGCAGTTCTTC
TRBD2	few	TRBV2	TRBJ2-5	CASTGGPIETQYF	TGTGCCAGCACGGGGGGGCCGATAGAGACCCAGTACTTC
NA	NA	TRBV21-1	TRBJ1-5	CASSKRQGPSFRSNQPQHF	TGTGCCAGCAGCAAGAGGCAGGGGCCCTCGTTCCGTAGCAATCAGCCCCAGCATTTT
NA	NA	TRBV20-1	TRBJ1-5	CSAYTGTNQPQHF	TGCAGTGCCTATACAGGAACCAATCAGCCCCAGCATTTT
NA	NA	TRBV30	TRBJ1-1	CAWITGPHTEAFF	TGTGCCTGGATTACAGGGCCTCACACTGAAGCTTTCTTT
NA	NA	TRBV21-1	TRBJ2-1	CASSKLGTPPFF	TGTGCCAGCAGCAAACTCGGGACCCCTCCGTTCTTC
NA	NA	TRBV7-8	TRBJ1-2	CASSLEGPSYGYTF	TGTGCCAGCAGCTTGGAGGGCCCTAGCTATGGCTACACCTTC
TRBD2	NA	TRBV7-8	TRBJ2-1	CACSLAGGLAGDVEQFF	TGTGCCTGCAGCTTAGCGGGGGGACTAGCGGGAGATGTTGAGCAGTTCTTC
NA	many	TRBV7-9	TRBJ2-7	CASSSQGEQYF	TGTGCCAGCAGCTCTCAAGGGGAGCAGTACTTC
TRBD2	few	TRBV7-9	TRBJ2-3	CASSLPLAGNTDTQYF	TGTGCCAGCAGCTTACCTCTAGCGGGGAACACAGATACGCAGTATTTT
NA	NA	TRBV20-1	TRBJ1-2	CSARPSPAGQYGYTF	TGCAGTGCTAGACCCTCCCCGGCAGGACAGTATGGCTACACCTTC
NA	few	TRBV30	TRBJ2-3	CAWSRTGRDTQYF	TGTGCCTGGAGTCGGACCGGGCGAGATACGCAGTATTTT
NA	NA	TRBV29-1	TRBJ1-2	CSVPAGGPHYGYTF	TGCAGCGTCCCCGCTGGCGGACCTCACTATGGCTACACCTTC
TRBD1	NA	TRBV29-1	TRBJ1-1	CSVQGADTEAFF	TGCAGCGTACAGGGGGCTGACACTGAAGCTTTCTTT
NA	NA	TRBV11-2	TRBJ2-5	CASSLEDDYETQYF	TGTGCCAGCAGCTTAGAAGATGACTACGAGACCCAGTACTTC
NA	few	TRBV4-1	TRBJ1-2	CASSQPTKASTGGYTF	TGCGCCAGCAGCCAACCCACGAAAGCCTCAACTGGTGGCTACACCTTC
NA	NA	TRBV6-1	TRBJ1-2	CASSATPYYGYTF	TGTGCCAGCAGCGCTACACCTTACTATGGCTACACCTTC
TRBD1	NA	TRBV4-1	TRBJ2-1	CASSPRTGEGNEQFF	TGCGCCAGCAGCCCTCGGACAGGGGAGGGCAATGAGCAGTTCTTC
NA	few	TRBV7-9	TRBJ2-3	CASSLGGDRPTDTQYF	TGTGCCAGCAGCTTAGGTGGAGACAGACCCACAGATACGCAGTATTTT
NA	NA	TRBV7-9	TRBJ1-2	CASSPMGPSINYGYTF	TGTGCCAGCAGCCCCATGGGACCGAGCATAAACTATGGCTACACCTTC
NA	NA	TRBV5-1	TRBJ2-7	CASSLSRANYEQYF	TGCGCCAGCAGCTTGAGTAGAGCCAACTACGAGCAGTACTTC
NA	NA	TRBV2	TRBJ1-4	CASSGPRLFF	TGTGCCAGCAGTGGCCCCCGACTGTTTTTT
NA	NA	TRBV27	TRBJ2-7	CASSLVGSHEQYF	TGTGCCAGCAGTTTAGTAGGGTCCCACGAGCAGTACTTC
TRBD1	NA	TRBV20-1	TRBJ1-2	CSAGVDRGLNGYTF	TGCAGTGCTGGAGTTGACAGGGGGCTCAATGGCTACACCTTC
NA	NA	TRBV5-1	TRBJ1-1	CASSLASPRTLHTEAFF	TGCGCCAGCAGCTTGGCAAGCCCCCGGACATTGCACACTGAAGCTTTCTTT
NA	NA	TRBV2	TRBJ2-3	CASKVGGEFDTQYF	TGTGCCAGCAAGGTTGGCGGGGAATTTGATACGCAGTATTTT
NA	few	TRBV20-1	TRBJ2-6	CSADPPDRSGANVLTF	TGCAGTGCCGATCCACCCGACCGCTCTGGGGCCAACGTCCTGACTTTC
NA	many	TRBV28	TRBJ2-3	CASSSGSHTDTQYF	TGTGCCAGCAGCAGCGGCTCCCACACAGATACGCAGTATTTT
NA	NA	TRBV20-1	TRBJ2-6	CSVSEASLTNSGASVLTF	TGCAGTGTCTCCGAAGCTAGCCTAACCAACTCTGGGGCCAGCGTCCTGACTTTC
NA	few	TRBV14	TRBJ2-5	CASSHPDSQETQYF	TGTGCCAGCAGCCACCCCGACAGCCAAGAGACCCAGTACTTC
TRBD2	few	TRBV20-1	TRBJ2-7	CSARDYAYEQYF	TGCAGTGCCAGGGACTACGCCTACGAGCAGTACTTC
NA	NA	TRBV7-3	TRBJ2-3	CVSSLGGETDTQYF	TGTGTCAGCAGTCTAGGGGGGGAAACAGATACGCAGTATTTT
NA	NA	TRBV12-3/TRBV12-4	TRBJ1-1	CASSLSPPKLSEAFF	TGTGCCAGCAGTTTATCCCCCCCAAAATTGAGTGAAGCTTTCTTT
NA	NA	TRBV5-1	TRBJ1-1	CASSLVGAGANTEAFF	TGCGCCAGCAGCTTGGTGGGGGCAGGGGCGAACACTGAAGCTTTCTTT
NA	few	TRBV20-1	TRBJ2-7	CSAPLEAEQYF	TGCAGTGCTCCCCTGGAGGCCGAGCAGTACTTC
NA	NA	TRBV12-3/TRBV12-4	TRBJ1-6	CASSLATAGNSPLHF	TGTGCCAGCAGTTTAGCGACTGCAGGGAACTCACCCCTCCACTTT
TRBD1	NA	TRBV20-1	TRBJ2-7	CSARDQNRGISYEQYF	TGCAGTGCTAGAGATCAAAACAGGGGTATTAGCTACGAGCAGTACTTC
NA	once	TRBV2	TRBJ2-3	CASKYEGYTQYF	TGTGCCAGCAAGTACGAGGGGTATACGCAGTATTTT
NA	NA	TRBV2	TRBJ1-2	CASGGIANYGYTF	TGTGCCAGCGGCGGGATAGCTAACTATGGCTACACCTTC
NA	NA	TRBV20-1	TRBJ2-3	CSASAGITDTQYF	TGCAGTGCTAGCGCGGGTATCACAGATACGCAGTATTTT
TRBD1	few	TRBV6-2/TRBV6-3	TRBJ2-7	CASSRVNHDREYYEQYF	TGTGCCAGCAGCCGCGTCAACCACGACAGGGAATACTACGAGCAGTACTTC
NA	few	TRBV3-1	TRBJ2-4	CASSQEGVNIQYF	TGTGCCAGCAGCCAAGAGGGTGTGAACATTCAGTACTTC
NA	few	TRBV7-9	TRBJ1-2	CASSPDRMYGYTF	TGTGCCAGCAGCCCAGACAGGATGTATGGCTACACCTTC
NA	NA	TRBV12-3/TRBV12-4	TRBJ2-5	CASSPFIGGETQYF	TGTGCCAGCAGTCCGTTTATAGGGGGGGAGACCCAGTACTTC
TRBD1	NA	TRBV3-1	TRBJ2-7	CASSQEWGQHSYEQYF	TGTGCCAGCAGCCAAGAATGGGGACAGCACTCCTACGAGCAGTACTTC
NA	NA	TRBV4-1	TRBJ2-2	CASSQVQGVLVTGELFF	TGCGCCAGCAGCCAAGTTCAAGGAGTGCTGGTCACCGGGGAGCTGTTTTTT
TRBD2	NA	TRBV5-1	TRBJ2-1	CASSRGVSGDNEQFF	TGCGCCAGCAGCCGGGGCGTTAGCGGGGACAATGAGCAGTTCTTC
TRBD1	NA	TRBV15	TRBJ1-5	CATSNRGGGQPQHF	TGTGCCACCAGCAACAGGGGGGGAGGTCAGCCCCAGCATTTT
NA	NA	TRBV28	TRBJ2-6	CASSSGHFSGANVRTF	TGTGCCAGCAGTTCGGGACATTTCTCTGGGGCCAACGTCCGGACTTTC
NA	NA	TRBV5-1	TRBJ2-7	CASSMGPQGEQYF	TGCGCCAGCAGCATGGGCCCGCAGGGCGAGCAGTACTTC
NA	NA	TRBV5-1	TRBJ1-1	CASNDQGGTTEAFF	TGCGCCAGCAACGATCAGGGTGGGACCACTGAAGCTTTCTTT